This T cell receptor (beta chain) stems from a study of cytomegalovirus exposure and HLA in healthy donors (dated 2017 in TCRdb). About the study as a whole: According to an earlier analysis of 450 to 650 of the donors, some 180 million T cells yielded 117 million unique TCR beta sequences and about 300 Gb of sequence data. An early release covering 550 to 650 HLA-typed donors comprised about 300 gigabases of sequencing data and 85 million to 100 million unique TCR sequences. Of the 350 to 400 genotyped donors, approximately 83% fell in the genetic ancestry cluster associated with self-reported Caucasian donors. The study aimed to test whether cataloging public T cell receptors could reveal signatures of past pathogen exposure. Using immunosequencing, the study profiled T cell repertoires from about 650 subjects and related those repertoires to cytomegalovirus serostatus. Along with the roughly 710-subject first cohort, a separate validation cohort of around 110 different subjects was used. High-throughput TCR immunosequencing, statistical association of individual TCRs with disease status, and machine learning were combined to predict cytomegalovirus infection status. A later analysis re-examined previously published TCR beta repertoires from just over 650 donors and added high-resolution HLA genotyping to investigate patterns of TCR occurrence. Rather than using new phenotypic data, the later analysis identified candidate immune exposures from TCR beta sequences and from how often those sequences occurred across donors. An earlier analysis of around 540 of the donors applied high-throughput TCR beta sequencing to assess whether each TCR beta V gene segment acted as functional or pseudogenic. Donor age, sex, ethnicity and CMV serostatus were collected together with the repertoire data. In a later genetic analysis, genome-wide SNP genotypes for about 65% of the 666 donors were used, and that subset was treated as a discovery cohort. All discovery cohort repertoires had been generated using a single sequencing platform. Class I and class II HLA loci were covered by the typing at four-digit resolution. Typing coverage differed by locus: A, B, C, DRB1 and DQB1 were typed in about 620-630 donors, DQA1 in 522, DPA1 in around 610, and DPB1 in just under 480. Because of strong linkage in the cohort, 4 to 6 DR-DQ haplotypes were treated as single units for association and clustering. Across 398 genotyped donors of the cohort, an average of about 240,000 unique TCR beta nucleotide sequences per donor were sequenced, and roughly a sixth of those sequences were non-productive.

The library was obtained by the immunoSEQ multiplex PCR assay. For the multiplex PCR, a mixture combining 60 forward primers for TCR Vbeta segments and 13 reverse primers for TCR Jbeta segments was used. The CDR3 region of rearranged TCR beta genes was amplified from genomic DNA with a multiplex PCR assay. The amplified TCR beta libraries were sequenced on the Illumina HiSeq System as 87-base-pair reads. Per the source publication's procedure: Across the roughly 670 repertoires, a later analysis counted tens of millions of unique TCR beta chains, approximately 10 million of which were shared by at least two donors. Raw reads were error-corrected and collapsed into unique sequences by a nearest-neighbor algorithm in which closely related sequences were merged to remove PCR and sequencing errors. CDR3 sequences were aligned to IMGT reference sequences to assign V, D and J gene segments. For a sequence to be retained, a match of at least six nucleotides was required to both a V gene segment and a J gene segment. Rearrangements were classified as productive when the CDR3 lacked stop codons and remained in frame with V and J, and all other rearrangements were classified as non-productive. Following IMGT convention, CDR3 was defined as the stretch from the second conserved V-encoded cysteine to the conserved J-encoded phenylalanine. The earlier analysis of about 560 of the donors excluded any sequence lacking an unambiguous match to a single V gene segment. An earlier analysis of a few hundred of the donors classified V segments as functional when productive rearrangements were above 56.7% and as segregating when the standard deviation between donors was above 5%. To diagnose cytomegalovirus status from the catalog of TCR beta chain sequences, a statistical classification framework was built. In a later analysis, TCR nucleotide sequences were compared against IMGT/GENE-DB human TR gene sequences so that V and J genes could be assigned. In a later analysis, CDR3 sequences and most-parsimonious VDJ recombination scenarios were assigned using the TCRdist pipeline. In a later analysis, every TCR beta chain was defined by the combination of its CDR3 amino acid sequence and its V-gene family, and reads without a unique V-gene family were dropped. As a way to deal with suspected cross-contamination and a sequencing artifact, a later analysis dropped 500 to 700 nucleotide sequences that were highly shared and had low generation probability. In a later analysis, a clonal expansion index for each public chain was calculated from normalized within-repertoire ranks of inferred template counts. A later analysis computed generation probabilities with a VDJ recombination model fitted to out-of-frame rearrangements, and checked the results against IGoR. In a later analysis, hypergeometric tests were used to score TCR-TCR, TCR-HLA and TCR-CMV co-occurrence, with a repertoire-size bias correction applied to TCR pairs. A later analysis estimated false discovery rates by permuting HLA or CMV assignments 20 times. In a later analysis, co-occurring TCRs were grouped using DBSCAN, with TCRdist sequence similarity added in when clustering inside HLA-allele-positive subsets. Repertoires with fewer than 30,000 or more than 120,000 public chains were left out of co-occurrence clustering, as were about five repertoires with anomalous nucleotide sharing. TCRdb holds this immuneACCESS table with in-frame rearrangements only. Some clones are missing; in checked studies, unresolved V genes explain under half, and the rest has no known cause. That table supplies the V and J calls and clone size; D and trimming were determined from the DNA. This sample gives about 140,000 clones in total; roughly 76% of them show up just once. The ten largest clones capture roughly 1.3% of the sample.

Worth noting for this clone: Its antigen is not yet known. Per-base qualities were not stored, and no clone one base away is much larger.

Per the germline V gene (reference sequence), MNHEY is the CDR1 and SMNVEV is the CDR2. Spanning cysteine to phenylalanine, the CDR3 consists of 14 amino acids. Kept here is only the CDR3 DNA, which spans 42 bases and is read in frame from base 1. Trimming at the junction amounts to 6 bases on V and 4 bases on J, and the germline ends lie 16 bases apart. Points the paper makes about the study in general: This cohort had only TCR beta chains sequenced, and the lack of alpha or paired-chain data limited which features could be detected. Broadly in line with IMGT annotations, most TCR beta V segments showed up in productive rearrangements about 87% or about 30% of the time in an earlier analysis of a few hundred of the donors. The earlier analysis of about 600 of the donors excluded 15 to 20 rarely observed V segments, including chromosome 9 orphons, because counts were too low. In a later analysis, HLA-associated TCR beta chains were found to be more clonally expanded and to have lower generation probabilities than equally common non-associated chains. The sequencing pipeline was judged likely to have produced a cluster of highly shared sequence variants as a technical artifact. Because HLA typing was unavailable for some donors at each locus, only the typed subset was used in association tests. A further reported finding was that TCR beta sequences accurately predicted the HLA-A and HLA-B alleles for most subjects in the first cohort. Some IMGT-functional V segments, including TRBV6-2 and TRBV6-3, could not be distinguished by the 87-base-pair reads and were therefore excluded. When HLA alleles, especially DR and DQ, strongly co-occurred, attributing TCR associations to individual alleles was difficult. Compared with the approximately 700-donor mean, donors in an Asian-associated ancestry cluster had fewer N-insertions in productive TCRs, according to a later genetic analysis. In both the original and validation cohorts, the classifier was reported to diagnose cytomegalovirus status with high specificity and sensitivity. Several of the top co-occurrence clusters appeared to be linked to parvovirus B19, influenza, CMV and Epstein-Barr virus, according to a later analysis. In vitro tests confirmed that a few of the cytomegalovirus-associated TCR beta chains recognize cytomegalovirus antigens. CMV serostatus was the only immune exposure information available for the cohort. The authors suggested that the approach could potentially be generalized to other disease states and immunological phenotypes. In a later analysis, the rate of TCR association differed among HLA loci, with DRB1 alleles having the most associated TCRs and HLA-C alleles having the fewest. The presence/absence analyses assumed that sequencing depth was roughly uniform across donors, and that assumption may not be true. Correlated functional status among segregating V segments might reflect linkage disequilibrium, but an unknown experimental factor could not be ruled out. The study listed 164 TCR beta chains as associated with cytomegalovirus. While some public TCRs were present in many individuals, most TCR sequences turned up only very rarely across donors. Most CMV-associated TCR beta chains appeared to be HLA-restricted in a later analysis, and the HLA associations seemed to be driven largely by CMV exposure. Specific HLA alleles were associated with 18,000 or so TCR beta sequences at a false discovery rate of 0.05 in a later analysis. In a later genetic analysis, a missense DCLRE1C variant was associated with V-gene and J-gene trimming of TCR beta chains, and the association was replicated in an independent cohort.

In total, roughly 670 healthy bone marrow donors made up the cohort. All cohort members were sampled while nominally healthy, although unrecorded immune exposures were likely present. The donor tested CMV seronegative, placing the donor among the 350 or so seronegative members of the cohort. Every donor gave a peripheral blood sample, and the peripheral blood mononuclear cells from that sample were used for TCR beta sequencing. Genomic DNA was extracted from the blood cell samples with the Qiagen DNeasy Blood Extraction Kit. The rearrangement joined TRBV27 to TRBJ2-7; possibly the D gene is TRBD2, per 7 matching bases. The clonotype comes from a middle-aged woman in good health and CMV-seronegative. The sequencing sample was made of PBMCs. CDR3 reads: CASSPGGRGYEQYF. The DNA sequence follows: TGTGCCAGCAGCCCCGGGGGGCGCGGGTACGAGCAGTACTTC.